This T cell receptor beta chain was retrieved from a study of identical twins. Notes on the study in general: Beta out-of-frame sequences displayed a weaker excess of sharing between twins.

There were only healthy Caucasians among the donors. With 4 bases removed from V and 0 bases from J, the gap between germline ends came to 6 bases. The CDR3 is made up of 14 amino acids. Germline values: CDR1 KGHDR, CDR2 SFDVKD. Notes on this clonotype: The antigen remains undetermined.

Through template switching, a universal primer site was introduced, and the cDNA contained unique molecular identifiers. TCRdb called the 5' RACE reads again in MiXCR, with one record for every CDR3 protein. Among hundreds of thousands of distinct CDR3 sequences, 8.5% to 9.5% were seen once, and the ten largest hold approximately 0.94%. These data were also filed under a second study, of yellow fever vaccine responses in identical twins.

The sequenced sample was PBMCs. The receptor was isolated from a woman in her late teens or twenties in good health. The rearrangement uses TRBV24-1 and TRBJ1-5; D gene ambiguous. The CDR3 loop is CATSEKYSNQPQHF. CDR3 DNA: TGTGCCACCAGTGAAAAGTATAGCAATCAGCCCCAGCATTTT.